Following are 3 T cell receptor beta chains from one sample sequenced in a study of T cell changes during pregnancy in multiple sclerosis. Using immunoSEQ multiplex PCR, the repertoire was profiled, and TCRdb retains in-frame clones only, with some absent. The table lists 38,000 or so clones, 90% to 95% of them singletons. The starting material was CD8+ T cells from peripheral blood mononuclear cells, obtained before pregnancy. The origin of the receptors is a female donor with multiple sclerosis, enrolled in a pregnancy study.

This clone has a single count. CDR3 coding DNA: TGTGCCAGCAGTGGGACAGGGGGCGGGAATGAGCAGTTCTTC. Translating it yields CASSGTGGGNEQFF. The chain employs TRBV28 and TRBJ2-1; 12 bases agree with TRBD1. Germline V gene data show CDR1 as MDHEN and CDR2 as SYDVKM. Germline trimming cut 5 bases from V and 7 bases from J; bases unmatched to any gene: 3. The CDR3 length is 14 residues. The full variable domain, with the rest looked up from reference TRBV28 and TRBJ2-1, is DVKVTQSSRYLVKRTGEKVFLECVQDMDHENMFWYRQDPGLGLRLIYFSYDVKMKEKGDIPEGYSVSREKKERFSLILESASTNQTSMYLCASSGTGGGNEQFFGPGTRLTVL.

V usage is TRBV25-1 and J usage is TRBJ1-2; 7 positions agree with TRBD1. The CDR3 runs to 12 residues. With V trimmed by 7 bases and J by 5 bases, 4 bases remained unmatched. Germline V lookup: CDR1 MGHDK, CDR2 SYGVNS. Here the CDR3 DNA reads TGTGCCAGCAAGGGACAGCTATATGGCTACACCTTC. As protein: CASKGQLYGYTF.

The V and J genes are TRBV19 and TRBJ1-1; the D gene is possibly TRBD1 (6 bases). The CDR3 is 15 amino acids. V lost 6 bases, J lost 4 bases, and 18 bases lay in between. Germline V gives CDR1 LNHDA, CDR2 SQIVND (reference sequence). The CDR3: CASRPGSRGGTEAFF. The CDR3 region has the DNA TGTGCCAGTAGGCCAGGGAGCCGAGGGGGCACTGAAGCTTTCTTT.